This entry is about one T cell receptor (beta chain). Sequencing used immunoSEQ multiplex PCR; TCRdb keeps in-frame clones, though not all of them. The data contain 150,000 to 200,000 clones, 80% of them seen just once; the ten biggest clones take up approximately 6%. The entry originates in a study of blood T cell repertoires in COVID-19. At the level of the study: Sources were T cells, B-cell-depleted T cells, or PBMCs; the material itself was cDNA or gDNA.

V was cut by 4 bases and J by 8 bases, with 16 bases left in between. The CDR3 extends over 14 amino acids. Germline V gives CDR1 SGHDT, CDR2 YYEEEE. Sequencing input: PBMCs or T cells enriched from blood (not recorded which). The source of this sequence is a man aged 35 to 55 who had recovered from COVID-19. The chain carries TRBV5-6 and TRBJ1-3, with a tentative D call TRBD1 (5 bases). As DNA, the CDR3 is TGTGCCAGCAGCCTAAACCAGGGAATATACACCATATATTTT. Protein product: CASSLNQGIYTIYF. The variable domain in full, with the rest retrieved from reference TRBV5-6 and TRBJ1-3, is DAGVTQSPTHLIKTRGQQVTLRCSPKSGHDTVSWYQQALGQGPQFIFQYYEEEERQRGNFPDRFSGHQFPNYSSELNVNALLLGDSALYLCASSLNQGIYTIYFGEGSWLTVV.